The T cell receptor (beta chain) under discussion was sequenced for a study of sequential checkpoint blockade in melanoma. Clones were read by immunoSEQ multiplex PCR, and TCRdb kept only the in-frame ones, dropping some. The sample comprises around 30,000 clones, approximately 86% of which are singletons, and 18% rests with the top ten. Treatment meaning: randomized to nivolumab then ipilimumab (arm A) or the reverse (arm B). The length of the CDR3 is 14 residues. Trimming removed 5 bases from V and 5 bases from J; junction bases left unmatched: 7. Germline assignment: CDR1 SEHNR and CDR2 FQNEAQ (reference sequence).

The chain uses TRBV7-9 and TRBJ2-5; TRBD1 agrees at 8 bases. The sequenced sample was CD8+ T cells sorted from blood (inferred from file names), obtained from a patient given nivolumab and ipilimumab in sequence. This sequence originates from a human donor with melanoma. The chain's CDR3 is CASSVQGVGETQYF. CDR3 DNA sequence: TGTGCCAGCAGCGTACAGGGGGTCGGGGAGACCCAGTACTTC.